One sample yielded the 18 T cell receptor beta chains listed below, sequenced in a study of blood T cell repertoires in COVID-19. Here immunoSEQ multiplex PCR was the method, and the copy in TCRdb shows in-frame clones only, minus some. The table records 100,000 to 150,000 clones, around 85% of them present only once. The sequenced material came from peripheral blood. All receptors derive from a woman aged 45-59 years with acute or convalescent COVID-19.

The rearrangement links TRBV24-1 to TRBJ2-3, with 10 bases lining up with TRBD2. The V gene's germline CDR1 is KGHDR and CDR2 SFDVKD. The CDR3 is 14 residues long. J lost 5 bases, V lost 5 bases, and 3 bases had no gene match. CDR3 region: CATSGLAGRDTQYF. The CDR3, as DNA: TGTGCCACCAGTGGACTAGCGGGTAGAGATACGCAGTATTTT.

In this sample, this clone turned up a few times. The chain uses TRBV5-1 and TRBJ1-1; D is perhaps TRBD1 (5 bases). V was clipped by 2 bases and J by 5 bases, with 13 bases between them. The CDR3 loop spans 14 amino acids. The germline gives CDR1 SGHRS, CDR2 YFSETQ. CDR3 amino acids: CASSFTGMGTEAFF. In nucleotides, the CDR3 is TGCGCCAGCAGCTTTACAGGCATGGGGACTGAAGCTTTCTTT.

The rearrangement uses TRBV27 and TRBJ2-4; D is undetermined. This CDR3 spans 13 amino acids. V was trimmed by 0 bases and J by 11 bases, leaving 11 bases between them. CDR1 is MNHEY and CDR2 is SMNVEV in the germline V gene (reference sequence). CDR3 residues: CASSLSADWVQYF. CDR3 sequence (DNA): TGTGCCAGCAGTTTATCCGCGGATTGGGTTCAGTACTTC.

V and J are TRBV4-1 and TRBJ2-7; 7 nucleotides match TRBD2. J gave up 3 bases and V 1 base, and 3 bases lay outside the gene matches. CDR3 length: 14 residues. Germline CDR1 reads MGHRA; CDR2 reads YSYEKL. The DNA for the CDR3 is TGCGCCAGCAGCCAAGGGGAGGGGAGCTACGAGCAGTACTTC. Translation gives CASSQGEGSYEQYF.

The chain uses TRBV14 and TRBJ1-6; D is undetermined. The CDR3 has 15 residues. Trimming removed 0 bases at V and 6 bases at J, with 9 bases between. Germline CDR1 reads SGHDN; CDR2 reads FVKESK. DNA of the CDR3: TGTGCCAGCAGCCAAGACGCCGGGGTTAATTCACCCCTCCACTTT. Translated, it gives CASSQDAGVNSPLHF.

The chain recombines TRBV11-2 with TRBJ1-1, with D possibly matching TRBD1 (6 bases). The ends were cut back, 6 bases at V and 1 base at J, with 9 bases in the middle. The CDR3 extends over 13 amino acids. Germline CDR1 reads SGHAT; CDR2 reads FQNNGV. CDR3 nucleotides: TGTGCCAGCAGAAGGACAGAGAACACTGAAGCTTTCTTT. Translated, it gives CASRRTENTEAFF.

As DNA, the CDR3 is TGTGCCAGCAGTGCCCAGACAGGGGGCACTGAAGCTTTCTTT. This gives the protein CASSAQTGGTEAFF. The rearrangement joins TRBV2 to TRBJ1-1; 9 nucleotides agree with TRBD1. Germline V CDR1 and CDR2: SNHLY, FYNNEI. CDR3 length equals 14 residues. The trim removed 4 bases at V and 4 bases at J, leaving 4 bases unmatched.

The chain carries TRBV5-1 and TRBJ1-2, with TRBD1 identical over 9 bases. V lost 0 bases to trimming and J lost 6 bases; unmatched junction nucleotides: 3. The CDR3 is 14 residues long. Germline-derived CDR1 and CDR2 are SGHRS and YFSETQ. The CDR3 spells CASSLVQGANGYTF. CDR3 coding DNA: TGCGCCAGCAGCTTGGTACAGGGGGCGAATGGCTACACCTTC.

This clone was seen once. V usage is TRBV23-1 and J usage is TRBJ2-7; D may be TRBD2 (6 bases). TRBV23-1 is an ORF, with its function uncertain. The CDR3 is 17 amino acids. The V end lost 2 bases, the J end lost 5 bases, and 22 bases lay between the germline ends. This chain's CDR3 is CASSQPSDPPSGDEQYF. In DNA, the CDR3 is TGCGCCAGCAGTCAACCTAGCGACCCTCCCAGCGGAGACGAGCAGTACTTC.

CDR3 sequence reads: CASSEYGQGDTEAFF. The CDR3, as DNA: TGTGCCAGCAGTGAATACGGGCAGGGCGACACTGAAGCTTTCTTT. The gene calls are TRBV25-1 and TRBJ1-1, with D possibly TRBD1 on 5 matching bases. The CDR3 is 15 residues long. Per the germline V gene, CDR1 is MGHDK and CDR2 is SYGVNS. V was cut by 0 bases and J by 3 bases, with 11 bases left in between.

This rearrangement joins TRBV6-5 to TRBJ2-7; D possibly corresponds to TRBD2 (5 bases). CDR1 MNHEY and CDR2 SVGAGI come from the germline V gene. This CDR3 has 14 residues. Trimming took off 5 bases at V and 2 bases at J, with 13 bases between the two ends. DNA for the CDR3: TGTGCCAGCAGTCTAGGGATGGAGGCCTACGAGCAGTACTTC. Protein product: CASSLGMEAYEQYF.

This chain uses TRBV28 with TRBJ1-4, with unresolved D. V lost 3 bases and J lost 8, with 19 bases in between. The CDR3 covers 16 residues. Germline assignment: CDR1 MDHEN and CDR2 SYDVKM. The CDR3 reads CASSLGNSGPVEKLFF. CDR3 in DNA: TGTGCCAGCAGTTTGGGTAATAGTGGGCCAGTAGAAAAACTGTTTTTT.

A few counts support this clone. The chain couples TRBV30 to TRBJ1-2; tentatively, D is TRBD1 (5 bases). Between the trimmed V and J ends, which lost 2 bases and 4 bases, there was a span of 5 bases. The CDR3 covers 11 residues. The germline V gene encodes CDR1 GTSNPN and CDR2 SVGIG (reference sequence). DNA of the CDR3: TGTGCCTGGAGTCAGGGCTATGGCTACACCTTC. This encodes CAWSQGYGYTF.

V gene TRBV28 combines with J gene TRBJ1-6; 8 bases fit TRBD1. The V segment lost 4 bases and the J segment 7 bases; nucleotides outside the gene matches: 6. This CDR3 is built from 15 residues. Germline V gives CDR1 MDHEN, CDR2 SYDVKM. The CDR3 DNA sequence: TGTGCCAGCAGTTCAAATGGACAGGGAAATTCACCCCTCCACTTT. It codes for CASSSNGQGNSPLHF. Full variable domain (missing parts from reference TRBV28 and TRBJ1-6): DVKVTQSSRYLVKRTGEKVFLECVQDMDHENMFWYRQDPGLGLRLIYFSYDVKMKEKGDIPEGYSVSREKKERFSLILESASTNQTSMYLCASSSNGQGNSPLHFGNGTRLTVT.

This chain joins TRBV5-5 and TRBJ1-5, with TRBD1 identical over 7 bases. With 2 bases clipped from V and 7 bases from J, the junction kept 9 bases outside the gene matches. The germline V gene has CDR1 SGHKS and CDR2 YYEKEE (reference sequence). The CDR3 totals 15 residues. In DNA, the CDR3 is TGTGCCAGCAGCTTCCGACAGGGTGAGGACCAGCCCCAGCATTTT. It specifies CASSFRQGEDQPQHF.

This rearrangement joins TRBV5-6 to TRBJ1-2; D not certain. The CDR3 is 13 residues long. CDR1 is SGHDT, CDR2 YYEEEE, per germline. V was clipped by 4 bases and J by 4 bases, with 11 bases between them. The CDR3 loop reads CASSTGGSYGYTF. CDR3 bases: TGTGCCAGCAGCACCGGAGGCAGCTATGGCTACACCTTC.

The chain carries TRBV6-6 and TRBJ2-7; 10 bases line up with TRBD1. Trimming cost V 5 bases and J 4 bases; bases outside gene matches: 14. The CDR3 consists of 17 residues. Germline V gene sequence: CDR1 MNHNY, CDR2 SVGAGI (reference sequence). The CDR3 coding sequence is TGTGCCAGCAGTCGGACAGGGGGGCGGAACCAAGCATACGAGCAGTACTTC. It specifies CASSRTGGRNQAYEQYF.

The CDR3 DNA follows: TGTGCCAGCAGTCCATCAGGGTTTGCGGTCTACAATGAGCAGTTCTTC. It codes for CASSPSGFAVYNEQFF. The chain joins TRBV28 to TRBJ2-1, with TRBD1 as a possible D gene (5 bases). The CDR3 totals 16 residues. CDR1 is MDHEN and CDR2 is SYDVKM in the germline V gene. V was trimmed by 5 bases and J by 3 bases, leaving 17 bases between them.